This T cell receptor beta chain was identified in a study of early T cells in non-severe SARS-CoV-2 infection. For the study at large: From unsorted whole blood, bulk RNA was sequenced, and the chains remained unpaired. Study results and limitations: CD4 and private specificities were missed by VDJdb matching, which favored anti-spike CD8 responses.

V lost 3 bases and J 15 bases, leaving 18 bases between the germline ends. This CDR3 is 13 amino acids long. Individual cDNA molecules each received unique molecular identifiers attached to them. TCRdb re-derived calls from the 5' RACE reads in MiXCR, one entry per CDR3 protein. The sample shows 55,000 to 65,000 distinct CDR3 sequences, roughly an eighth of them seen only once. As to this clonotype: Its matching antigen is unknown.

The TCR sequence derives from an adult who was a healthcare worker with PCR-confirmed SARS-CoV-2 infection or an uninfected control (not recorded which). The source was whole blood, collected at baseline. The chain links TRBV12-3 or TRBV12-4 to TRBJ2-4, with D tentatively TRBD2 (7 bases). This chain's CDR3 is CASSLTGRGARYF. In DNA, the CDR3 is TGTGCCAGCAGTTTGACGGGTCGGGGGGCTCGGTACTTC.